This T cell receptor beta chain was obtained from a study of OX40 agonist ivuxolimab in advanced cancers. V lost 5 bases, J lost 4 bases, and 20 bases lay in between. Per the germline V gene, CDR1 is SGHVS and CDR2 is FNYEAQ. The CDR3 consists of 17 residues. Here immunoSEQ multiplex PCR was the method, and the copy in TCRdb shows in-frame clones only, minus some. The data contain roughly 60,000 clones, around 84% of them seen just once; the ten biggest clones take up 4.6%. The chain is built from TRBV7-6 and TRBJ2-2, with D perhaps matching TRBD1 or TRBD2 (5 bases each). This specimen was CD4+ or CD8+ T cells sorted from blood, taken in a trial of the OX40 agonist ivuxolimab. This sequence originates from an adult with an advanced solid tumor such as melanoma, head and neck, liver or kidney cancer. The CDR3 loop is CASSLGVGPGPTGELFF. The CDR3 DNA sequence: TGTGCCAGCAGCCTGGGGGTGGGGCCTGGACCCACCGGGGAGCTGTTTTTT.